Sequencing of this T cell receptor beta chain was carried out in a study of PD-1 blockade in classical Hodgkin lymphoma. The protocol was immunoSEQ multiplex PCR, while the TCRdb copy is restricted to in-frame clones and leaves out a portion. This sample has 95,000 to 100,000 clones, with around 89% found just once. Autologous stem cell transplantation was followed by relapse in every patient, and brentuximab vedotin exposure varied. Sequencing used peripheral blood mononuclear cells (PBMCs), obtained before the second cycle of nivolumab. The source of this sequence is a human donor with classical Hodgkin lymphoma.

The CDR3 sequence is CASSLLWTSGGPYNEQFF. For the CDR3, the DNA is TGTGCCAGCAGCTTGTTATGGACTAGCGGGGGCCCTTACAATGAGCAGTTCTTC. The chain is built from TRBV5-8 and TRBJ2-1; TRBD2 aligns across 13 bases. Trimming cost V 1 base and J 4 bases; bases outside gene matches: 8. The CDR3 spans 18 residues. The germline V gene has CDR1 SGHTS and CDR2 YDEGEE.